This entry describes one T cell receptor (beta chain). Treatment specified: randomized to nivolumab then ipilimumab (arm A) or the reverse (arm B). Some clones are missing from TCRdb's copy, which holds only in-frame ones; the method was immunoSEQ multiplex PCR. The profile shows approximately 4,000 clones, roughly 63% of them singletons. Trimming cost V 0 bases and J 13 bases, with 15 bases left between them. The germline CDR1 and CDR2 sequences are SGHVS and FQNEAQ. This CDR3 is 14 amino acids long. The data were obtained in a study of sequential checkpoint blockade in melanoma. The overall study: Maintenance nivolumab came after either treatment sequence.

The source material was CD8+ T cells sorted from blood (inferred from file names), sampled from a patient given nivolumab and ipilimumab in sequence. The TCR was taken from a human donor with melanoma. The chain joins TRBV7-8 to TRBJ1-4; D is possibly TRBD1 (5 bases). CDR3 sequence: CASSLARDSPALFF. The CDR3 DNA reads TGTGCCAGCAGCTTAGCGAGGGACTCCCCGGCACTGTTTTTT.